A single sample is the source of the 9 T cell receptor beta chains below, sequenced in a study of CD8 T cells in Susac syndrome. The RNA input was roughly 0.5 to 1 ug, and it was reverse transcribed with random hexamers. In TCRdb, the immunoSEQ multiplex PCR reads were re-called with MiXCR into one record per CDR3 protein. The data hold roughly 130,000 distinct CDR3 sequences, with roughly 96% observed a single time. The specimen was CD4+ T cells from PBMCs. The receptors originated from a human donor with multiple sclerosis.

This clonotype was seen only once. The chain is built from TRBV3-1 and TRBJ2-7, with D possibly being TRBD1 (6 bases). Germline V gives CDR1 LGHDT, CDR2 YNNKEL (reference sequence). V lost 6 bases, J lost 3 bases, and 12 bases lay in between. The CDR3 length is 13 residues. The CDR3 spells CASRPTGIYEQYF. CDR3 DNA sequence: TGTGCCAGCAGACCCACAGGGATCTACGAGCAGTACTTC.

This rearrangement joins TRBV7-9 to TRBJ2-3, with D tentatively TRBD2 (6 bases). Germline V gives CDR1 SEHNR, CDR2 FQNEAQ (reference sequence). Trimming removed 6 bases from V and 3 bases from J, with 13 bases in between. The CDR3 has 14 residues. The CDR3 region is CASRLAAGTDTQYF. The CDR3 nucleotides read TGTGCCAGCAGACTAGCCGCGGGGACAGATACGCAGTATTTT. Full variable domain (missing parts from reference TRBV7-9 and TRBJ2-3): DTGVSQNPRHKITKRGQNVTFRCDPISEHNRLYWYRQTLGQGPEFLTYFQNEAQLEKSRLLSDRFSAERPKGSFSTLEIQRTEQGDSAMYLCASRLAAGTDTQYFGPGTRLTVL.

The rearrangement links TRBV3-1 to TRBJ2-7, with 14 nucleotides matching TRBD2. The V and J ends lost 4 bases and 6 bases, in that order; junction bases with no gene match: 8. In germline, CDR1 is LGHDT, CDR2 YNNKEL (reference sequence). The CDR3 contains 16 residues. The CDR3 DNA follows: TGTGCCAGCAGCCTCCGACTAGCGGGAGGGCCGGGCGAGCAGTACTTC. Amino acid sequence: CASSLRLAGGPGEQYF.

This rearrangement joins TRBV11-2 to TRBJ1-6; possible D gene TRBD1, 6 bases. Germline lookup yields CDR1 SGHAT and CDR2 FQNNGV. Trimming took 1 base from V and 7 from J, leaving 11 bases between them. CDR3 size: 15 residues. As DNA, the CDR3 is TGTGCCAGCAGCTTAGTCAGGGGTCGGAATTCACCCCTCCACTTT. Translation gives CASSLVRGRNSPLHF.

J is TRBJ2-1 and V is TRBV12-5, with 7 bases lining up with TRBD1. Germline CDR1 is LGHNT and CDR2 is FRNRAP. J lost 12 bases, V lost 3 bases, and 5 bases had no gene match. This CDR3 is built from 12 residues. The CDR3 DNA follows: TGTGCTAGTGGTTTACTGGGACAGAGGCAGTTCTTC. Its protein is CASGLLGQRQFF.

The rearrangement uses TRBV9 and TRBJ2-7; D is possibly TRBD2 (6 bases). This CDR3 has 16 residues. V gave up 1 base and J gave up 0 bases, with 14 bases separating them. The V gene's germline CDR1 is SGDLS and CDR2 YYNGEE. The CDR3 DNA reads TGTGCCAGCAGCGTACAGGAGCGGGCCCACTCCTACGAGCAGTACTTC. Encoded protein: CASSVQERAHSYEQYF. Supplemented by reference TRBV9 and TRBJ2-7, the full variable domain reads DSGVTQTPKHLITATGQRVTLRCSPRSGDLSVYWYQQSLDQGLQFLIQYYNGEERAKGNILERFSAQQFPDLHSELNLSSLELGDSALYFCASSVQERAHSYEQYFGPGTRLTVT.

The V call is TRBV18, the J call TRBJ2-1; 13 bases fit TRBD2. This CDR3 region has 14 residues. V trimming: 5 bases; J trimming: 9 bases; junction bases outside the gene matches: 4. CDR1 KGHSH and CDR2 LQKENI come from the germline V gene. The CDR3 region has the DNA TGTGCCAGCTCAAGGACTAGCGGGGGTTTTGAGCAGTTCTTC. Translation gives CASSRTSGGFEQFF.

The chain combines TRBV29-1 with TRBJ2-1; tentatively, D is TRBD2 (6 bases). In germline, CDR1 is SQVTM, CDR2 ANQGSEA. This CDR3 contains 19 residues. V lost 5 bases to trimming and J lost 0 bases, with 26 bases between them. CDR3 region: CSVSVPGVGKRVSYNEQFF. The CDR3 nucleotides read TGCAGCGTTTCGGTCCCTGGGGTAGGTAAGCGGGTCTCCTACAATGAGCAGTTCTTC.

The chain employs TRBV28 and TRBJ1-2, with TRBD1 as a possible D gene (5 bases). CDR1 MDHEN and CDR2 SYDVKM come from the germline V gene. The V end was cut by 2 bases, the J end by 5 bases, with 9 bases between. The CDR3 has 13 residues. CDR3 coding DNA: TGTGCCAGCAGTTTAGGGGCAGCTTATGGCTACACCTTC. Translating gives CASSLGAAYGYTF.